Detailed here is one T cell receptor (beta chain). The sample is drawn from a study of T-cell memory formation after mild COVID-19. TCRdb passed the 5' RACE reads through MiXCR, listing each CDR3 protein once. The profile covers 300,000 to 350,000 distinct CDR3 sequences, with around 15% appearing a single time and 22% taken by the ten largest. V lost 2 bases and J lost 7, with 12 bases in between. Germline CDR1 reads SGDLS; CDR2 reads YYNGEE. The CDR3 is 13 residues long. This sequence was found in a man between 18 and 29 years old who had mild COVID-19 (a few samples of this study predate the infection). Cell type and time point are not known. The genes are TRBV9 and TRBJ1-2, with D perhaps TRBD1 (5 bases). Sequenced input: PBMCs or a T cell subset sorted from them (not recorded which). CDR3 DNA sequence: TGTGCCAGCAGCGTGGGGCAGGCGGGTGGCTACACCTTC. It translates to CASSVGQAGGYTF.